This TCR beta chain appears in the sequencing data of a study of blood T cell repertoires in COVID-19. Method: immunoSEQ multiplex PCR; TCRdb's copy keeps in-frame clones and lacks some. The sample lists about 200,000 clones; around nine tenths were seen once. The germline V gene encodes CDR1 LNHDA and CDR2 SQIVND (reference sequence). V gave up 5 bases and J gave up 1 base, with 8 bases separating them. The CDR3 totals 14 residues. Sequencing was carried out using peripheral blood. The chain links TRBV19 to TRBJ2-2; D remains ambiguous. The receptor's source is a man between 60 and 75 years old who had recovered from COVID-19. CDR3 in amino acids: CASSLLLNTGELFF. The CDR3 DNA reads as TGTGCCAGTAGTCTCCTCCTGAACACCGGGGAGCTGTTTTTT.